Detailed here is one T cell receptor (beta chain). The antigen this receptor binds is unknown. No qualities accompany the bases; no much larger clone lies one base away. This sample was taken from a study of vaccination and CD4 T cells after COVID-19 (dated by TCRdb to between 2021 and 2024). Regarding the study in general: SARS-CoV-2 positivity had been established in the convalescent patients by nasal swab PCR, and mild disease was recorded in under ten of these patients and severe disease in one. In the convalescent cohort there were six males and four females, among whom were two Hispanic individuals, seven Caucasians, two Asians and one multiracial person. Two doses of either the Pfizer-BioNTech BNT162b2 vaccine (n=8) or the Moderna mRNA-1273 vaccine (n=2) were administered to participants. Post-COVID blood samples were collected from convalescent patients a median of about 92 days after diagnosis, with a range of about 35 to 161 days. Post-vaccine blood samples were obtained a median of about 70 days after the second vaccine dose, with a range of roughly 13 to 250 days. Culture stimuli were overlapping spike peptide pools from SARS-CoV-2 and from the common cold coronaviruses HCoV-NL63, HCoV-OC43 and HCoV-229E. Control cultures used a CEFX viral epitope pool as positive control, an HIV-1 Nef peptide pool as negative control, or no peptide. The spike-specific CD4+ TCR repertoire was compared before and after mRNA vaccination in over nine COVID-19 convalescent patients and a handful of infection-naive healthy vaccine recipients. General conclusions and limits of the study: The study included relatively few convalescent patients and did not analyze early timepoints after natural infection. Nearly all vaccine-specific clones in convalescent patients (304 of 307) were mono-reactive for SARS-CoV-2 spike rather than cross-reactive with common cold coronaviruses. The median number of SARS-CoV-2-reactive clonotypes rose from approximately 20 after infection to a few dozen after vaccination, but the change was not significant. In convalescent patients, a median around 89% of post-vaccine SARS-CoV-2-reactive clones were detected only after vaccination, suggesting vaccine-specific priming.

The library came from PCR. At the Johns Hopkins FTIC core, DNA from the cultured CD4+ T cells underwent TCR sequencing with the Oncomine TCR Beta short-read assay. Genomic DNA was extracted from the cultured CD4+ T cells with the QIAamp micro DNA kit. Oncomine TCR Beta libraries from cultured CD4+ T cells were pooled using unique dual indexes and sequenced on an Illumina iSeq 100. Per the original workflow: Non-productive sequences were removed, and CDR3s that did not start with C, did not end with F or W, or were shorter than 7 amino acids were discarded. The MANAFEST web application was used to identify antigen-specific clonotypes by comparing peptide-stimulated wells against reference wells and other culture wells. To be called positive, a clone needed an FDR below 0.05, an odds ratio above 5, and a productive frequency above 0.1% in at least two of three replicate wells. A clonotype counted as cross-reactive if it showed significant expansion both in the SARS-CoV-2 spike wells and in at least one common cold coronavirus spike condition. Levenshtein distances (stringdist) and unrooted phylogenetic trees (ape) in R version 3.6.1 were used to assess CDR3 homology. In TCRdb, the public reads were trimmed at Q25 with fastp and aligned with MiXCR, with productive beta chains retained. A single entry per CDR3 protein holds the most common genes and DNA from its merged rows. The V and J calls were determined by TCRdb, not by the authors. The sample table contains around 18,000 distinct CDR3 sequences; only one count was recorded for about 35% of them. About 15% of the sample belongs to the ten largest clones.

The sample's treatment or condition label, decoded: approximately 11-day PBMC culture with coronavirus spike peptide pools or control peptides (ViraFEST assay). To expand antigen-specific T cells with peptide pools and then pick out the expanded clonotypes through TCR sequencing, the study relied on the ViraFEST assay. The convalescent patients' positive SARS-CoV-2 PCR tests fell between March and December 2020, which was before the Alpha, Beta and Delta variants emerged in the United States. Each well held millions of PBMCs cultured with roughly 10 ug/ml peptide pools in IMDM containing around 5% human AB serum and 8 to 10 IU/ml IL-2. Half of the culture medium was replaced with fresh IL-2-containing medium on days 3 and 7. After 10 days of culture, CD4+ T cells were isolated by negative selection with the EasySep CD4+ T cell isolation kit. Ficoll-Paque Plus gradient centrifugation was used to isolate PBMCs from whole blood, and the isolated PBMCs were then either used fresh or cryopreserved at -140C. Triplicate wells were generally used for each culture condition.

Germline trimming: 5 bases from V, 1 base from J; junction bases outside gene matches: 5. CDR1 SGHVS and CDR2 FQNEAQ are derived from the germline V gene. The CDR3 spans 15 residues, from the cysteine through the phenylalanine. Just the 45-base CDR3 DNA is kept, in frame starting at base 1. The material sequenced was cultured CD4+ T cells from blood. This clonotype originated in a human donor with COVID-19. The chain was built from TRBV7-8 and TRBJ1-5, and 7 junctional nucleotides match TRBD1. The CDR3 in this case is CASSKQGPSNQPQHF. The DNA sequence is given as TGTGCCAGCAGCAAACAGGGGCCCAGCAATCAGCCCCAGCATTTT.